The 8 T cell receptor beta chains below were found in one sample sequenced in a study of CXCR3-negative and CXCR3-positive naive CD8 T cells. Study-level results: More hydrophobic TRB CDR3s were found in CXCR3-positive naive cells than in CXCR3-negative naive cells.

For these TCRs, the target antigens are not known. The authors prepared UMI-labeled TRB cDNA libraries by 5' RACE. TCRdb re-analyzed the 5' RACE reads; it lists each CDR3 protein once, without DNA. The sample shows about 150,000 distinct CDR3 sequences, and 0.41% sits with its ten largest clones. The sample taken for sequencing was naive CXCR3+ CD8+ T cells from blood. Subset noted: CD45RO-CCR7+CD27+CD95- naive CD8+ T cells expressing CXCR3 (TNR3+). These receptors were taken from a human donor in good health. Some clones in this sample may be carry-over from other donors' samples.

V is TRBV19 and J is TRBJ1-2; TCRdb proposes TRBD1, but this gene call is untestable without DNA. Germline V gene data show CDR1 as LNHDA and CDR2 as SQIVND (reference sequence). The CDR3 contains 15 residues. The CDR3 reads CASSRWDRGDYGYTF.

The CDR3 here is CASIEGSGGDTQYF. The rearrangement links TRBV9 to TRBJ2-3. Germline CDR1 reads SGDLS; CDR2 reads YYNGEE. CDR3 length equals 14 residues.

The chain combines TRBV5-1 with TRBJ1-4; TCRdb selects TRBD1, and the lack of DNA leaves this call unchecked. The germline gives CDR1 SGHRS, CDR2 YFSETQ. This CDR3 is built from 14 residues. The CDR3 loop is CASSAGPGGEKLFF.

The chain has TRBV12-5 and TRBJ2-7; TCRdb returns TRBD1, unconfirmable since there is no DNA. Germline CDR1 reads LGHNT; CDR2 reads FRNRAP. CDR3 size: 16 residues. CDR3 sequence: CASGLRGGYSTDEQYF.

This chain connects TRBV6-1 to TRBJ2-7; the TRBD2 assignment by TCRdb is unverifiable without DNA. The CDR3 spans 14 residues. Germline V gene lookup returns CDR1 MNHNS and CDR2 SASEGT. CDR3 residues: CASRGWQSTYEQYF.

This chain uses TRBV25-1 with TRBJ2-2; the D gene TCRdb calls, TRBD2, cannot be checked with no DNA. This CDR3 spans 15 amino acids. The V gene's germline CDR1 is MGHDK and CDR2 SYGVNS. CDR3 amino acids: CASSEFGGNTGELFF.

The chain links TRBV29-1 to TRBJ2-7; TCRdb designates TRBD1, a call that cannot be tested without DNA. The CDR3 has 12 amino acids. Germline V CDR1 and CDR2: SQVTM, ANQGSEA. Here the CDR3 reads CSVHGTSYEQYF.

This chain uses TRBV5-5 with TRBJ2-3; TCRdb's D call of TRBD1 is untestable without DNA. Germline-derived CDR1 and CDR2 are SGHKS and YYEKEE (reference sequence). The CDR3 consists of 16 residues. The CDR3 loop reads CASSNPIGIITDTQYF.